The clone carrying this T cell receptor beta chain has more than one count but fewer than ten. Its antigen is unidentified. Generated by immunoSEQ multiplex PCR, the TCRdb table keeps only in-frame clones and is missing some. In the table there are about 14,000 clones, 68% of which are singletons. This sample was included in a study of CD4+ T cells in melanoma. Whole-study results and caveats: CD8+ T cell, macrophage and B cell function reportedly correlated with neoantigen-specific CD4+ T cells. Diverse differentiation states were reported for melanoma neoantigen-specific CD4+ T cells.

CDR3 length: 16 residues. Germline values: CDR1 SGHAT, CDR2 FQNNGV. V dropped 7 bases and J dropped 0 bases, with 15 bases sitting between them. The sequence was collected from a human donor with melanoma. Sequences were obtained from cells from a culture (not recorded whether cultured in vitro). The V and J genes are TRBV11-2 and TRBJ1-4, with D perhaps matching TRBD1 (5 bases). The DNA for the CDR3 is TGTGCCAGCAACTCAAGGGGTTCTGCAACTAATGAAAAACTGTTTTTT. It translates to CASNSRGSATNEKLFF.